Following are 20 T cell receptor beta chains from one sample sequenced in a study of blood T cells in healthy people across ages (dated by TCRdb to the mid-2010s). The method behind the library was 5' RACE. The instrument was an Illumina HiSeq 2500. The second PCR ran for roughly 7 to 11 cycles and used a J-beta primer mix along with a sample-barcoded 5' primer. TCRdb applied fastp at Q25 and MiXCR to the public reads, then kept only in-frame beta chains. Identical CDR3 proteins give one entry, which carries the most common genes and DNA. The sample records about 1,600,000 distinct CDR3 sequences, 42% of which are singletons. The leading ten clones occupy 7.9% of the sample. Input material: blood. The receptor set was obtained from a woman aged 18-29 years in good health.

The chain couples TRBV11-2 to TRBJ2-1; D may be TRBD1 or TRBD2 (6 bases each). This CDR3 has 14 amino acids. Germline V lookup: CDR1 SGHAT, CDR2 FQNNGV. The CDR3 sequence: CTLMRRGAGNEQFF. The CDR3 region has the DNA TGTACCTTGATGAGAAGGGGGGCCGGTAATGAGCAGTTCTTC.

This clonotype was picked up a small number of times. The chain employs TRBV2 and TRBJ2-3, with unresolved D. The CDR3 covers 13 residues. Germline V gene sequence: CDR1 SNHLY, CDR2 FYNNEI. Trimming removed 9 bases at V and 10 bases at J, with 20 bases between. The CDR3 spells CASGLIGGDAQYF. CDR3 sequence (DNA): TGTGCCAGTGGGCTTATTGGTGGGGATGCGCAGTATTTT.

This clonotype was seen more than once but under ten times. This chain's CDR3 is CASSFGTADNGYTF. The DNA for the CDR3 is TGTGCCAGCAGCTTCGGGACAGCGGACAATGGCTACACCTTC. V and J are TRBV7-9 and TRBJ1-2; 7 bases agree with TRBD1. From germline, CDR1 is SEHNR and CDR2 FQNEAQ (reference sequence). The CDR3 has 14 residues. The ends lost 3 bases at V and 6 bases at J; junction bases unmatched: 7.

On this clonotype: At one end, the junction sequence differs from germline, possibly due to a read error. The V gene is TRBV5-1, the J gene TRBJ2-7, with D possibly TRBD2 on 5 matching bases. Germline V gives CDR1 SGHRS, CDR2 YFSETQ. CDR3 length: 14 amino acids. CDR3 DNA sequence: TGCGCCGGCAGCGGCGGGCCTCAAACCTACGAGCAGTACTTC. Translated, it gives CAGSGGPQTYEQYF.

This clonotype was seen many times. This chain uses TRBV5-1 with TRBJ2-7; possibly TRBD1 or TRBD2 for D (5 bases each). The germline V gene has CDR1 SGHRS and CDR2 YFSETQ. Trimming took 0 bases from V and 2 from J, leaving 9 bases between them. This CDR3 region has 14 residues. Here the CDR3 reads CASSLARDPYEQYF. In DNA, the CDR3 is TGCGCCAGCAGCTTGGCCCGGGACCCCTACGAGCAGTACTTC.

This clonotype showed up just once. One base away lies a much larger clone, so this may be a sequencing read error. J is TRBJ2-7 and V is TRBV29-1, with TRBD2 as a possible D gene (5 bases). This CDR3 comprises 13 residues. CDR1 and CDR2 from the germline V gene are SQVTM and ANQGSEA. CDR3 DNA: TGCAGCGTTGAAGGATCAGGTGACTACGAGCAGTGCTTC. The encoded protein is CSVEGSGDYEQCF.

This clonotype was seen ten or more times. CDR3 sequence (DNA): TGTGCCAGCAGTTTCCGACTAGCGGGGGTTAGAGATACGCAGTATTTT. Amino acids: CASSFRLAGVRDTQYF. The chain recombines TRBV12-3 or TRBV12-4 with TRBJ2-3, with 12 bases lining up with TRBD2. The CDR3 runs 16 residues. Losses at the gene ends were 3 bases for V and 5 bases for J; bases not matched to a gene: 6.

The table lists this clonotype with a few counts. This chain connects TRBV7-3 to TRBJ2-5; D remains unclear. Germline V gene sequence: CDR1 SGHTA, CDR2 FQGTGA. The ends were cut back, 2 bases at V and 4 bases at J, with 14 bases in the middle. There are 15 residues in the CDR3. The CDR3 spells CASSLGISWGETQYF. DNA for the CDR3: TGTGCCAGCAGCTTAGGAATATCTTGGGGAGAGACCCAGTACTTC.

Concerning this clonotype: One end of the junction does not line up with germline, which may come from a read error. V is TRBV4-1 and J is TRBJ1-3; D call uncertain. CDR3 length: 17 amino acids. Per the germline V gene, CDR1 is MGHRA and CDR2 is YSYEKL. CDR3 coding DNA: TGCGCCAGCAGCCAAGATGAGGCCGGTGCCCTTGGAAGCACCATATATTTT. Residues: CASSQDEAGALGSTIYF.

The chain couples TRBV12-3 or TRBV12-4 to TRBJ1-1, with a tentative D call TRBD1 (5 bases). V lost 6 bases and J lost 3, with 14 bases in between. The CDR3 covers 14 residues. The CDR3 sequence: CASRAGTVDTEAFF. The DNA for the CDR3 is TGTGCCAGCAGAGCCGGGACCGTCGACACTGAAGCTTTCTTT.

The chain uses TRBV20-1 and TRBJ2-4, with 8 bases aligning to TRBD2. The ends lost 4 bases at V and 1 base at J; junction bases unmatched: 3. The CDR3 is 14 residues long. In germline, CDR1 is DFQATT, CDR2 SNEGSKA (reference sequence). Here the CDR3 reads CSAIAGTAKNIQYF. As DNA, the CDR3 is TGCAGTGCTATAGCGGGGACGGCCAAAAACATTCAGTACTTC.

This chain links TRBV2 with TRBJ1-5; possibly TRBD1 for D (6 bases). This CDR3 has 15 amino acids. The germline V gene has CDR1 SNHLY and CDR2 FYNNEI. Deletions cut 6 bases from V and 3 bases from J, with 15 bases between. CDR3 region: CASSAPQGINQPQHF. In nucleotides, the CDR3 is TGTGCCAGCAGCGCCCCACAGGGAATCAATCAGCCCCAGCATTTT. The full variable domain, its missing parts supplied by reference TRBV2 and TRBJ1-5, is EPEVTQTPSHQVTQMGQEVILRCVPISNHLYFYWYRQILGQKVEFLVSFYNNEISEKSEIFDDQFSVERPDGSNFTLKIRSTKLEDSAMYFCASSAPQGINQPQHFGDGTRLSIL.

V is TRBV6-6 and J is TRBJ1-1; D gene unclear. Trimming pared 6 bases from V and 1 base from J, leaving 21 bases between. The germline V gene has CDR1 MNHNY and CDR2 SVGAGI (reference sequence). The CDR3 contains 17 residues. The CDR3 nucleotides read TGTGCCAGCAGCTTCGGACTCCTCTATGCAAAGAACACTGAAGCTTTCTTT. Translated, it gives CASSFGLLYAKNTEAFF.

The J gene is TRBJ2-2, the V gene TRBV30; D may be TRBD1 (5 bases). The CDR3 totals 14 residues. Germline assignment: CDR1 GTSNPN and CDR2 SVGIG (reference sequence). The CDR3 is CAWAGQGHTGELFF. CDR3 bases: TGTGCGTGGGCCGGGCAGGGTCACACCGGGGAGCTGTTTTTT.

This chain joins TRBV6-6 and TRBJ2-1; 9 bases are a match to TRBD2. Matching the DNA end better, TRBJ2-7 makes the J call doubtful. Germline V gene lookup returns CDR1 MNHNY and CDR2 SVGAGI (reference sequence). This CDR3 region has 17 residues. CDR3 sequence (DNA): TGTGCCAGCAGTTACTCCCTTAGCGGGAGCTCCTACAATGAGCAGTACTTC. This sequence encodes CASSYSLSGSSYNEQYF.

The chain couples TRBV7-2 to TRBJ2-7; possibly TRBD2 for D (6 bases). The CDR3 has 13 residues. Germline assignment: CDR1 SGHTA and CDR2 FQGNSA. Trimming pared 4 bases from V and 7 bases from J, leaving 14 bases between. The CDR3 is CASSSILAGEQYF. In DNA form, the CDR3 reads TGTGCCAGCAGCTCGATACTAGCTGGTGAGCAGTACTTC. The whole variable domain, remainder taken from reference TRBV7-2 and TRBJ2-7, is GAGVSQSPSNKVTEKGKDVELRCDPISGHTALYWYRQSLGQGLEFLIYFQGNSAPDKSGLPSDRFSAERTGGSVSTLTIQRTQQEDSAVYLCASSSILAGEQYFGPGTRLTVT.

This clonotype was counted ten times or more. The chain couples TRBV7-2 to TRBJ1-2; D is unresolved. Germline loops: CDR1 SGHTA, CDR2 FQGNSA. CDR3 length: 15 amino acids. The ends were cut back, 2 bases at V and 2 bases at J, with 12 bases in the middle. The CDR3 sequence is CASSLTPGQNYGYTF. The CDR3 nucleotides read TGTGCCAGCAGCTTAACGCCCGGGCAAAACTATGGCTACACCTTC.

The chain carries TRBV5-1 and TRBJ1-1; D is unresolved. V shed 0 bases and J shed 3 bases, with 12 bases lying between them. Germline CDR1 and CDR2: SGHRS and YFSETQ. The CDR3 is 15 residues long. The CDR3 DNA reads TGCGCCAGCAGCTTGGCGGGTTTTAGAGACACTGAAGCTTTCTTT. This codes for CASSLAGFRDTEAFF. Using reference TRBV5-1 and TRBJ1-1 for the parts outside the CDR3, the full variable domain is KAGVTQTPRYLIKTRGQQVTLSCSPISGHRSVSWYQQTPGQGLQFLFEYFSETQRNKGNFPGRFSGRQFSNSRSEMNVSTLELGDSALYLCASSLAGFRDTEAFFGQGTRLTVV.

This clonotype was detected ten times or more. The chain combines TRBV28 with TRBJ2-1; 7 positions agree with TRBD1. Unmatched junction bases numbered 8, after V lost 4 bases and J lost 14 bases. The V gene's germline CDR1 is MDHEN and CDR2 SYDVKM. The CDR3 is made up of 12 amino acids. CDR3 DNA sequence: TGTGCCAGCAGTTCCCGTACCGGGACAGAGTTCTTC. As protein: CASSSRTGTEFF.

The chain recombines TRBV5-1 with TRBJ2-3; D is possibly TRBD1 (6 bases). Germline assignment: CDR1 SGHRS and CDR2 YFSETQ. The CDR3 length is 15 residues. V lost 4 bases, J lost 4 bases, and 16 bases lay in between. For the CDR3, the DNA is TGCGCCAGCAGCCCAGGGGATGGGAGACCAGATACGCAGTATTTT. Encoded protein: CASSPGDGRPDTQYF.